The 25 T cell receptor beta chains below come from one sample, sequenced in a study of cytomegalovirus exposure and HLA in healthy donors. Assay used: immunoSEQ multiplex PCR; TCRdb lists only in-frame clones, some missing. The data contain a few hundred thousand clones, approximately 84% of them seen just once; the ten biggest clones take up approximately 12%. The sample consisted of PBMCs. The receptors were gathered from a man aged 18 to 29 in good health and CMV-seropositive.

This clone came up a few times. The chain carries TRBV4-2 and TRBJ1-2; D gene uncertain. Germline CDR1 and CDR2: LGHNA and YNFKEQ. Trimming took 1 base from V and 3 from J, leaving 12 bases between them. The CDR3 spans 15 residues. This CDR3 is CASSQAEGWDYGYTF. CDR3 nucleotide sequence: TGTGCCAGCAGCCAAGCTGAGGGTTGGGACTATGGCTACACCTTC.

V usage is TRBV15 and J usage is TRBJ1-4; no clear D. Trimming shortened V by 1 base and J by 5 bases, and 8 bases separated the two germline ends. The CDR3 loop spans 14 amino acids. Looked up from germline, CDR1 is LNHNV and CDR2 is YYDKDF (reference sequence). The CDR3 region is CATSRGADNEKLFF. The DNA for the CDR3 is TGTGCCACCAGCAGAGGGGCAGACAATGAAAAACTGTTTTTT.

The chain employs TRBV5-6 and TRBJ1-5; TRBD1 agrees at 7 bases. With 4 bases clipped from V and 6 bases from J, the junction kept 10 bases outside the gene matches. Germline CDR1 SGHDT, CDR2 YYEEEE. The CDR3 is made up of 15 amino acids. CDR3: CASSDDREAVQPQHF. The DNA for the CDR3 is TGTGCCAGCAGCGACGACAGGGAGGCCGTTCAGCCCCAGCATTTT.

The chain is built from TRBV27 and TRBJ2-7, with 9 bases that match TRBD1. V shed 7 bases and J 7 bases; nucleotides not matched to a gene: 11. CDR1 and CDR2 (germline): MNHEY, SMNVEV (reference sequence). The CDR3 is 14 residues long. CDR3 in DNA: TGTGCCAGCACACCGACAGGGGGACTGGGGGAGCAGTACTTC. It codes for CASTPTGGLGEQYF.

The chain links TRBV15 to TRBJ2-2, with 10 nucleotides matching TRBD2. CDR3 size: 16 residues. The germline gives CDR1 LNHNV, CDR2 YYDKDF (reference sequence). With 7 bases clipped from V and 4 bases from J, the junction kept 9 bases outside the gene matches. CDR3 DNA sequence: TGTGCCACCAAGGATGGAGCGGGAGGGGTCACCGGGGAGCTGTTTTTT. Encoded protein: CATKDGAGGVTGELFF.

In DNA, the CDR3 is TGTGCCAGCAGTTTCGGGGACAGGCAGATCTACGAGCAGTACTTC. This translates into CASSFGDRQIYEQYF. This chain joins TRBV27 and TRBJ2-7; the match to TRBD1 covers 8 bases. The CDR3 loop spans 15 amino acids. With V trimmed by 3 bases and J by 3 bases, 7 bases remained unmatched. Germline loops: CDR1 MNHEY, CDR2 SMNVEV (reference sequence).

V usage is TRBV25-1 and J usage is TRBJ2-3; D is possibly TRBD1 or TRBD2 (7 bases each). The CDR3 totals 16 residues. V was shortened by 3 bases and J by 2 bases, with 15 bases between the two germline ends. CDR1 and CDR2 (germline): MGHDK, SYGVNS. DNA for the CDR3: TGTGCCAGCAGTGACCCCGGGGAGGGGGCCACAGATACGCAGTATTTT. It specifies CASSDPGEGATDTQYF. Using reference TRBV25-1 and TRBJ2-3 for the parts outside the CDR3, the full variable domain is EADIYQTPRYLVIGTGKKITLECSQTMGHDKMYWYQQDPGMELHLIHYSYGVNSTEKGDLSSESTVSRIRTEHFPLTLESARPSHTSQYLCASSDPGEGATDTQYFGPGTRLTVL.

This CDR3 is CASSYSSGRAFEQFF. Here the CDR3 DNA reads TGTGCCAGCAGTTACTCTAGCGGGAGGGCTTTTGAGCAGTTCTTC. The chain is built from TRBV6-6 and TRBJ2-1; 11 positions agree with TRBD2. CDR3 length equals 15 residues. V was pared by 0 bases and J by 9 bases, with 4 bases of the junction left unmatched. The V gene's germline CDR1 is MNHNY and CDR2 SVGAGI (reference sequence).

This clone came up once. The chain combines TRBV14 with TRBJ2-5; 7 bases agree with TRBD1. V was pared by 5 bases and J by 5 bases, with 8 bases of the junction left unmatched. The CDR3 is 14 residues long. Germline CDR1 is SGHDN and CDR2 is FVKESK. CDR3 nucleotide sequence: TGTGCCAGCAGCACACAGGGGCTGTTGGAGACCCAGTACTTC. This translates into CASSTQGLLETQYF.

V gene TRBV7-2 combines with J gene TRBJ1-1; no clear D. Trimming took off 7 bases at V and 7 bases at J, with 19 bases between the two ends. The CDR3 is made up of 14 amino acids. Looked up from germline, CDR1 is SGHTA and CDR2 is FQGNSA. The CDR3 coding sequence is TGTGCCAGCATCGAAGCGCCGGGCAGAAGTGAAGCTTTCTTT. Protein sequence: CASIEAPGRSEAFF.

The gene calls are TRBV4-2 and TRBJ2-1; D gene uncertain. The germline CDR1 and CDR2 sequences are LGHNA and YNFKEQ. V lost 4 bases and J 0 bases, leaving 13 bases between the germline ends. This CDR3 region has 16 residues. CDR3 nucleotide sequence: TGTGCCAGCAGCCCTGGACCCCTAACCTCCTACAATGAGCAGTTCTTC. It specifies CASSPGPLTSYNEQFF.

The chain recombines TRBV6-5 with TRBJ2-7; the D call may be TRBD1 or TRBD2 (5 bases each). The V gene's germline CDR1 is MNHEY and CDR2 SVGAGI. The V end lost 6 bases, the J end lost 2 bases, and 17 bases lay between the germline ends. This CDR3 has 15 residues. Here the CDR3 DNA reads TGTGCCAGCAGCCTGAGGGGAGACGGCCCCTACGAGCAGTACTTC. Translated, it gives CASSLRGDGPYEQYF.

The chain combines TRBV6-4 with TRBJ1-1; no clear D gene. Germline V gives CDR1 MRHNA, CDR2 SNTAGT. CDR3 size: 13 residues. V lost 2 bases and J lost 2, with 6 bases in between. CDR3 in amino acids: CASSDQPNTEAFF. The CDR3 DNA reads as TGTGCCAGCAGTGACCAACCAAACACTGAAGCTTTCTTT.

Here the CDR3 DNA reads TGTGCCAGCAGTCAGGGGGGCCCCTACGAGCAGTACTTC. Protein product: CASSQGGPYEQYF. The rearrangement links TRBV28 to TRBJ2-7, with a possible D match to TRBD1 (7 bases). This CDR3 has 13 amino acids. Looked up from germline, CDR1 is MDHEN and CDR2 is SYDVKM. V was trimmed by 5 bases and J by 2 bases, leaving 10 bases between them.

V usage is TRBV2 and J usage is TRBJ1-2, with no clear D. Germline CDR1 SNHLY, CDR2 FYNNEI. CDR3 size: 13 residues. The V and J ends lost 1 base and 2 bases respectively, with 5 bases between them. CDR3 nucleotide sequence: TGTGCCAGCAGTGAAGACGCAAACTATGGCTACACCTTC. Its protein product is CASSEDANYGYTF.

Concerning this clone: Other DNA sequences in this specimen translate into the identical CDR3. The chain couples TRBV29-1 to TRBJ2-3; no reliable D call. This CDR3 comprises 13 residues. CDR1 SQVTM and CDR2 ANQGSEA come from the germline V gene. The V gene lost 4 bases and the J gene lost 0 bases, with 8 bases spanning the gap. The CDR3 protein is CSVVGSSTDTQYF. The CDR3 region has the DNA TGCAGCGTTGTGGGCAGTAGCACAGATACGCAGTATTTT.

The chain combines TRBV7-2 with TRBJ1-2; the D is unclear. CDR3 length: 14 amino acids. Germline CDR1 reads SGHTA; CDR2 reads FQGNSA. V was trimmed by 4 bases and J by 4 bases, leaving 13 bases between them. The CDR3 bases are TGTGCCAGCAGCTCCAACCCGATTATCTATGGCTACACCTTC. It yields the protein CASSSNPIIYGYTF. Together with reference TRBV7-2 and TRBJ1-2, the CDR3 gives the full variable domain: GAGVSQSPSNKVTEKGKDVELRCDPISGHTALYWYRQSLGQGLEFLIYFQGNSAPDKSGLPSDRFSAERTGGSVSTLTIQRTQQEDSAVYLCASSSNPIIYGYTFGSGTRLTVV.

This clone turned up a few times. Other DNA variants within this sample encode the same CDR3. V and J are TRBV2 and TRBJ1-2, with D maybe TRBD1 (5 bases). The CDR3 contains 14 residues. CDR1 is SNHLY and CDR2 is FYNNEI in the germline V gene. V lost 2 bases and J 4 bases, leaving 11 bases between the germline ends. The CDR3 spells CASSELGQSYGYTF. The DNA for the CDR3 is TGTGCCAGCAGTGAATTGGGGCAGTCCTATGGCTACACCTTC.

The rearrangement joins TRBV6-6 to TRBJ2-7, with 7 bases that match TRBD2. Germline CDR1 is MNHNY and CDR2 is SVGAGI (reference sequence). CDR3 length equals 15 residues. Losses at the gene ends were 2 bases for V and 2 bases for J; bases not matched to a gene: 6. DNA of the CDR3: TGTGCCAGCAGTTACGATCGCGGGAGTACCTACGAGCAGTACTTC. Amino acid sequence: CASSYDRGSTYEQYF.

This chain links TRBV5-8 with TRBJ1-5; D gene uncertain. Trimming shortened V by 1 base and J by 5 bases, and 7 bases separated the two germline ends. CDR1 SGHTS and CDR2 YDEGEE come from the germline V gene. This CDR3 has 13 amino acids. The CDR3 region is CASSLRVDQPQHF. DNA for the CDR3: TGTGCCAGCAGCTTGAGGGTCGATCAGCCCCAGCATTTT.

This sequence joins TRBV27 and TRBJ1-2, with TRBD1 as a possible D gene (5 bases). V shed 2 bases and J shed 1 base, with 8 bases lying between them. The CDR3 spans 14 residues. CDR1 is MNHEY and CDR2 is SMNVEV in the germline V gene (reference sequence). CDR3 sequence reads: CASSLDSRNYGYTF. The DNA for the CDR3 is TGTGCCAGCAGTTTAGACAGCCGTAACTATGGCTACACCTTC.

The genes are TRBV15 and TRBJ2-7, with TRBD2 matching over 7 bases. Germline assignment: CDR1 LNHNV and CDR2 YYDKDF (reference sequence). The V gene end was trimmed by 3 bases and the J gene end by 1 base; junction bases not matched to a gene: 6. The CDR3 totals 15 residues. CDR3 residues: CATSSLAGTSYEQYF. The CDR3 DNA reads TGTGCCACCAGCAGCTTAGCGGGCACTTCCTACGAGCAGTACTTC. The full variable domain, rest sourced from reference TRBV15 and TRBJ2-7, is DAMVIQNPRYQVTQFGKPVTLSCSQTLNHNVMYWYQQKSSQAPKLLFHYYDKDFNNEADTPDNFQSRRPNTSFCFLDIRSPGLGDTAMYLCATSSLAGTSYEQYFGPGTRLTVT.

J is TRBJ2-7 and V is TRBV6-5; a possible D gene is TRBD2 (6 bases). The V gene's germline CDR1 is MNHEY and CDR2 SVGAGI. This CDR3 has 16 residues. Trimming shortened V by 2 bases and J by 5 bases, and 19 bases separated the two germline ends. The DNA for the CDR3 is TGTGCCAGCAGTTACCAGTCCGGGGGAGGTCCCGACGAGCAGTACTTC. Its protein product is CASSYQSGGGPDEQYF.

The V gene is TRBV28, the J gene TRBJ1-5; D is ambiguous. Germline V lookup: CDR1 MDHEN, CDR2 SYDVKM. Trimming pared 4 bases from V and 1 base from J, leaving 17 bases between. The CDR3 loop spans 17 amino acids. The DNA of the CDR3 is TGTGCCAGCAGTTCTCCGCCACCTAGCACGAGCAATCAGCCCCAGCATTTT. As protein: CASSSPPPSTSNQPQHF.

V is TRBV11-2 and J is TRBJ2-1, with D tentatively TRBD2 (5 bases). This CDR3 spans 15 amino acids. Trimming shortened V by 0 bases and J by 9 bases, and 15 bases separated the two germline ends. Germline V gene sequence: CDR1 SGHAT, CDR2 FQNNGV. The CDR3: CASSLDPTVGSEQFF. The CDR3 DNA follows: TGTGCCAGCAGCTTAGATCCCACCGTAGGGAGTGAGCAGTTCTTC.